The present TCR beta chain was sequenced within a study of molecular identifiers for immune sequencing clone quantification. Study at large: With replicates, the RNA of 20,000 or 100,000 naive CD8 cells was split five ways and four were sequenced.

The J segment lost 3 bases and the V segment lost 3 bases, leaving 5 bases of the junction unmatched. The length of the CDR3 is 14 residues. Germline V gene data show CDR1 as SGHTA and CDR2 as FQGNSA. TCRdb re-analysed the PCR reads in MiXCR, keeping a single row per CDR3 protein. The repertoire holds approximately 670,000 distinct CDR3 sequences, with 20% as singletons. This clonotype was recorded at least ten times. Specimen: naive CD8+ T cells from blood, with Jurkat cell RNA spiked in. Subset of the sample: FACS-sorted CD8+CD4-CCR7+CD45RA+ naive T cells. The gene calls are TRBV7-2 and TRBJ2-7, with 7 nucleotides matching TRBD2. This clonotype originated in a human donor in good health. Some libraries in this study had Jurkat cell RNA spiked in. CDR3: CASSFSGGGYEQYF. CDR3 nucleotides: TGTGCCAGCAGCTTCAGTGGCGGGGGCTACGAGCAGTACTTC.